These T cell receptor beta chains were read from a single sample in a study of blood T cells in healthy people across ages. MiXCR, run by TCRdb on the 5' RACE reads, gives a single entry per CDR3 protein. The sample carries approximately 690,000 distinct CDR3 sequences, around 54% recorded once. Source material: blood. The receptors originated from a man aged 55 to 70 in good health. Both conserved end residues are part of each CDR3. A D gene is named only where the DNA matches it firmly. Not every row has a clone size; where given, it reads once, few, many or a size class.

CDR3	DNA	size	J	V	D
CASSARRTSGGREPYNEQFF	TGTGCCAGCAGCGCCCGCCGGACTAGCGGGGGGCGCGAGCCCTACAATGAGCAGTTCTTC	NA	TRBJ2-1	TRBV11-3	TRBD2
CASSLAGGRYEQYF	TGTGCCAGCAGTTTAGCCGGGGGGCGGTACGAGCAGTACTTC	few	TRBJ2-7	TRBV12-3/TRBV12-4	NA
CASSFGGTKNIQYF	TGTGCCAGCAGTTTTGGGGGAACCAAAAACATTCAGTACTTC	NA	TRBJ2-4	TRBV12-3/TRBV12-4	NA
CASNLGQGVGDTQYF	TGTGCCAGCAACTTGGGGCAGGGTGTAGGAGATACGCAGTATTTT	NA	TRBJ2-3	TRBV7-9	NA
CVARERVGTDTQYF	TGTGTCGCTAGGGAGCGGGTGGGCACAGATACGCAGTATTTT	NA	TRBJ2-3	TRBV10-3	NA
CASSSSGAPGETQYF	TGTGCCAGCAGTTCCTCCGGGGCCCCCGGGGAGACCCAGTACTTC	NA	TRBJ2-5	TRBV12-3/TRBV12-4	NA
CASSLRGAQDTQYF	TGTGCCAGCAGCTTAAGGGGGGCCCAAGATACGCAGTATTTT	few	TRBJ2-3	TRBV7-2	NA
CSVLVEQGLYGYTF	TGCAGCGTTCTGGTGGAGCAGGGACTCTATGGCTACACCTTC	few	TRBJ1-2	TRBV29-1	NA
CASSSRGTDQETQYF	TGTGCCAGCTCGTCGCGGGGGACGGACCAAGAGACCCAGTACTTC	few	TRBJ2-5	TRBV18	TRBD2
CSVQAGTVGYGYTF	TGCAGCGTCCAGGCCGGGACAGTGGGGTATGGCTACACCTTC	once	TRBJ1-2	TRBV29-1	TRBD1
CASSLGGLSTDTQYF	TGTGCCAGCAGCTTAGGGGGACTTAGCACAGATACGCAGTATTTT	NA	TRBJ2-3	TRBV5-1	NA
CASSEWAQYF	TGTGCCAGCAGTGAATGGGCGCAGTATTTT	NA	TRBJ2-3	TRBV2	NA
CASSPRDRGAQPQHF	TGTGCCAGCAGCCCCCGGGACAGGGGTGCTCAGCCCCAGCATTTT	NA	TRBJ1-5	TRBV7-2	TRBD1
CASGLGTGRQTQYF	TGTGCTAGTGGTTTGGGGACAGGCAGACAGACCCAGTACTTC	few	TRBJ2-5	TRBV12-5	TRBD1
CASSQGRVGLEYQETQYF	TGCGCCAGCAGCCAGGGGAGGGTTGGACTAGAGTACCAAGAGACCCAGTACTTC	NA	TRBJ2-5	TRBV4-1	TRBD2
CASSANHRLAGPEQYF	TGTGCCAGCAGCGCCAACCACCGGCTAGCGGGGCCTGAGCAGTACTTC	NA	TRBJ2-5	TRBV9	TRBD2
CASSLAGTQQWQYF	TGTGCCAGCAGCTTAGCAGGGACCCAACAATGGCAGTACTTC	few	TRBJ2-7	TRBV7-8	NA
CASTSSGGAETQYF	TGTGCCAGCACCTCTAGCGGGGGGGCGGAGACCCAGTACTTC	few	TRBJ2-5	TRBV12-3/TRBV12-4	TRBD2
CASRDRGSDQETQYF	TGTGCCAGCAGGGACAGGGGGTCGGACCAAGAGACCCAGTACTTC	few	TRBJ2-5	TRBV28	TRBD1
CASSFGLAGPTDTQYF	TGTGCCAGCAGTTTTGGTCTAGCGGGACCCACAGATACGCAGTATTTT	NA	TRBJ2-3	TRBV12-3/TRBV12-4	TRBD2
CASSPGGIMNTEAFF	TGCGCCAGCAGCCCTGGTGGTATTATGAACACTGAAGCTTTCTTT	NA	TRBJ1-1	TRBV5-1	NA
CASSAGQGPDTQYF	TGTGCCAGCAGCGCTGGACAGGGGCCAGATACGCAGTATTTT	many	TRBJ2-3	TRBV9	TRBD1
CSVGGGGSNTEAFF	TGCAGCGTGGGAGGTGGCGGCTCGAACACTGAAGCTTTCTTT	few	TRBJ1-1	TRBV29-1	NA
CASSVTGLNYGYTF	TGTGCCAGCAGTGTTACAGGGCTAAACTATGGCTACACCTTC	NA	TRBJ1-2	TRBV6-6	NA
CASSQSAGEYNEQFF	TGCGCCAGCAGCCAATCGGCGGGAGAGTACAATGAGCAGTTCTTC	few	TRBJ2-1	TRBV4-1	TRBD2
CASSPSVGTYEQYF	TGTGCCAGCTCACCAAGTGTCGGGACGTACGAGCAGTACTTC	NA	TRBJ2-7	TRBV18	NA
CASRAPGQGKNIQYF	TGTGCCAGCAGGGCCCCGGGACAGGGGAAAAACATTCAGTACTTC	many	TRBJ2-4	TRBV28	TRBD1
CASSQGQPGTYNEQYF	TGTGCCAGCAGCCAAGGACAACCCGGAACCTACAATGAGCAGTACTTC	NA	TRBJ2-7	TRBV3-1	NA
CSASLAGRDTQYF	TGCAGTGCTAGCCTAGCGGGGAGAGATACGCAGTATTTT	NA	TRBJ2-3	TRBV20-1	TRBD2
CASSPRGSGGWTQYF	TGTGCCAGCAGTCCCCGGGGTAGCGGGGGGTGGACCCAGTACTTC	NA	TRBJ2-5	TRBV28	TRBD2
CASSLGAKNQPQHF	TGTGCCAGCAGCCTCGGGGCGAAAAATCAGCCCCAGCATTTT	NA	TRBJ1-5	TRBV4-2	NA
CASTGNGANVLTF	TGTGCCAGCACCGGTAACGGGGCCAACGTCCTGACTTTC	NA	TRBJ2-6	TRBV12-3/TRBV12-4	NA
CSARPFMEGLNSGANVLTF	TGCAGTGCTAGACCCTTCATGGAGGGTCTAAACTCTGGGGCCAACGTCCTGACTTTC	few	TRBJ2-6	TRBV20-1	NA
CASSDPLGEQYF	TGCGCCAGCAGTGACCCTCTTGGCGAGCAGTACTTC	NA	TRBJ2-7	TRBV10-2	NA
CASSEGDRGGHTF	TGTGCCAGCAGCGAAGGGGACAGGGGAGGCCACACCTTC	NA	TRBJ1-2	TRBV25-1	TRBD1
CASSDSSGGDALYF	TGTGCCAGCAGTGACTCTAGCGGGGGGGATGCTCTGTATTTT	NA	TRBJ2-3	TRBV25-1	TRBD2
CASSGAGTEGANVLTF	TGTGCCAGCAGTGGAGCCGGGACGGAAGGGGCCAACGTCCTGACTTTC	few	TRBJ2-6	TRBV2	NA
CASSLTGATGELFF	TGTGCCAGTAGCTTAACAGGGGCCACCGGGGAGCTGTTTTTT	NA	TRBJ2-2	TRBV3-1	TRBD1
CSVQQGNTEAFF	TGCAGCGTTCAACAGGGAAACACTGAAGCTTTCTTT	NA	TRBJ1-1	TRBV29-1	NA
CASSQERGNRVGTQYF	TGTGCCAGCAGCCAAGAAAGGGGCAACCGGGTCGGGACCCAGTACTTC	NA	TRBJ2-5	TRBV4-2	NA
CASSVQVRQPQHF	TGTGCCAGCAGTGTACAGGTCCGGCAGCCCCAGCATTTT	NA	TRBJ1-5	TRBV27	NA
CSARLTGRSETQYF	TGCAGTGCTCGACTAACGGGGCGGTCGGAGACCCAGTACTTC	few	TRBJ2-5	TRBV20-1	NA
CASSLLAAGEETQYF	TGTGCCAGCAGCTTATTAGCGGCGGGAGAAGAGACCCAGTACTTC	NA	TRBJ2-5	TRBV7-2	TRBD2
CSVEAGEETQYF	TGCAGCGTTGAGGCAGGGGAAGAGACCCAGTACTTC	many	TRBJ2-5	TRBV29-1	NA
CASSVGYVTDTQYF	TGTGCCAGCAGCGTAGGGTATGTTACAGATACGCAGTATTTT	NA	TRBJ2-3	TRBV9	NA
CASSPGDNEKLFF	TGTGCCAGCAGTCCCGGGGATAATGAAAAACTGTTTTTT	NA	TRBJ1-4	TRBV28	NA
CAIRTAFNEKLFF	TGTGCCATTAGGACAGCCTTTAATGAAAAACTGTTTTTT	once	TRBJ1-4	TRBV7-8	NA